The present TCR beta chain was sequenced within a study of control samples from healthy donors and cancer patients. V lost 2 bases to trimming and J lost 7 bases, with 11 bases between them. The CDR3 contains 13 residues. CDR1 and CDR2 from the germline V gene are KGHSH and LQKENI. Method: immunoSEQ multiplex PCR; TCRdb's copy keeps in-frame clones and lacks some. The table shows around 100,000 clones, with roughly 92% occurring only once. The J gene is TRBJ1-2, the V gene TRBV18; the D gene is possibly TRBD1 (6 bases). The clonotype comes from a human donor in good health. The donor label of this sample is uncertain. What was sequenced was blood. CDR3 sequence (DNA): TGTGCCAGCTCACCAAAGGACAGAAGTGGCTACACCTTC. Protein sequence: CASSPKDRSGYTF.